This TCR beta chain was identified in a study of T cells in Graves' hyperthyroidism and ophthalmopathy. It was RNA transcripts that yielded the amplified TCR beta CDR3 regions. TCR CDR3 underwent first-round RT-PCR with the HTBI primer set. From the multiplex PCR reads, TCRdb called clonotypes with MiXCR, one entry per CDR3 protein. The sample lists some 400,000 distinct CDR3 sequences; roughly 14% were seen once. The V end lost 10 bases, the J end lost 2 bases, and 12 bases lay between the germline ends. This CDR3 comprises 12 residues. Germline V gives CDR1 SGHKS, CDR2 YYEKEE (reference sequence). Sequenced: blood. This receptor was identified in a man aged 25 to 45 with Graves' hyperthyroidism that later progressed to Graves' ophthalmopathy. The chain has TRBV5-5 and TRBJ1-2; no clear D. CDR3 DNA: TGTGCCCTTTGCGCCTCAAACTATGGCTACACCTTC. It yields the protein CALCASNYGYTF.